This entry lists 23 T cell receptor beta chains sequenced from one sample in a study of CD8 T cells in Susac syndrome. Random hexamers were used to reverse transcribe roughly 0.5 to 1 ug of RNA. TCRdb re-derived calls from the immunoSEQ multiplex PCR reads in MiXCR, one entry per CDR3 protein. This table holds 200,000 to 300,000 distinct CDR3 sequences, around 95% found once. What was sequenced was CD4+ T cells from PBMCs. These receptors were taken from a human donor with multiple sclerosis.

The chain combines TRBV10-1 with TRBJ2-7; 8 bases fit TRBD1. V lost 7 bases and J lost 0; bases outside the gene matches: 26. This CDR3 contains 21 residues. From germline, CDR1 is WNHNN and CDR2 SYGVQD (reference sequence). This CDR3 is CASKYLWRGQAHHLSSYEQYF. DNA for the CDR3: TGCGCCAGCAAGTACTTGTGGAGGGGACAGGCCCACCACCTGAGCTCCTACGAGCAGTACTTC.

The V gene is TRBV19, the J gene TRBJ1-1, with D unresolved. The germline CDR1 and CDR2 sequences are LNHDA and SQIVND (reference sequence). The V end lost 6 bases, the J end lost 7 bases, and 15 bases lay between the germline ends. This CDR3 comprises 13 residues. This CDR3 is CASRPNLLHEAFF. The CDR3 nucleotides read TGTGCCAGTAGACCCAATCTATTACATGAAGCTTTCTTT. Full variable domain (remainder filled in from reference TRBV19 and TRBJ1-1): DGGITQSPKYLFRKEGQNVTLSCEQNLNHDAMYWYRQDPGQGLRLIYYSQIVNDFQKGDIAEGYSVSREKKESFPLTVTSAQKNPTAFYLCASRPNLLHEAFFGQGTRLTVV.

V and J are TRBV30 and TRBJ2-7, with TRBD1 identical over 10 bases. Trimming took 5 bases from V and 6 from J; bases not matched to a gene: 4. Germline V gene lookup returns CDR1 GTSNPN and CDR2 SVGIG (reference sequence). The CDR3 extends over 12 amino acids. The CDR3 DNA is TGTGCCTGGCGGACAGGGGGACTCGAGCAGTACTTC. Amino acid sequence: CAWRTGGLEQYF.

The rearrangement joins TRBV5-6 to TRBJ2-7; D might be TRBD2 (6 bases). Trimming removed 5 bases from V and 3 bases from J, with 15 bases in between. The CDR3 loop spans 14 amino acids. Germline V gene sequence: CDR1 SGHDT, CDR2 YYEEEE. Here the CDR3 reads CASSFETGSYEQYV. Written as DNA, the CDR3 is TGTGCCAGCAGTTTTGAAACCGGGAGCTACGAGCAGTACGTC.

V is TRBV20-1 and J is TRBJ2-2; D is ambiguous. The CDR3 is 18 residues long. Germline CDR1 DFQATT, CDR2 SNEGSKA (reference sequence). Trimming took off 0 bases at V and 0 bases at J, with 17 bases between the two ends. The CDR3 spells CSARDPDRHKSNTGELFF. The CDR3 DNA is TGCAGTGCTAGAGATCCCGACCGGCACAAATCGAACACCGGGGAGCTGTTTTTT.

The gene calls are TRBV28 and TRBJ1-5; 9 nucleotides agree with TRBD1. V lost 6 bases and J lost 2; bases outside the gene matches: 11. In germline, CDR1 is MDHEN, CDR2 SYDVKM. This CDR3 has 17 amino acids. This chain's CDR3 is CASRGGQGRLGNQPQHF. CDR3 nucleotide sequence: TGTGCCAGCAGGGGGGGACAGGGTAGACTTGGCAATCAGCCCCAGCATTTT. The full variable domain, in which reference TRBV28 and TRBJ1-5 provide the parts outside the CDR3, is DVKVTQSSRYLVKRTGEKVFLECVQDMDHENMFWYRQDPGLGLRLIYFSYDVKMKEKGDIPEGYSVSREKKERFSLILESASTNQTSMYLCASRGGQGRLGNQPQHFGDGTRLSIL.

The gene calls are TRBV4-1 and TRBJ1-2, with D perhaps TRBD1 (6 bases). The CDR3 extends over 15 amino acids. Deletions cut 0 bases from V and 6 bases from J, with 14 bases between. Germline assignment: CDR1 MGHRA and CDR2 YSYEKL. The CDR3 coding sequence is TGCGCCAGCAGCCAAGAGCAGGGGATGGTCGATGGCTACACCTTC. This gives the protein CASSQEQGMVDGYTF.

This clonotype has a single count. The V gene is TRBV20-1, the J gene TRBJ2-5; D might be TRBD2 (6 bases). Per the germline V gene, CDR1 is DFQATT and CDR2 is SNEGSKA (reference sequence). V lost 5 bases to trimming and J lost 2 bases, with 15 bases between them. The CDR3 runs 14 residues. For the CDR3, the DNA is TGCAGTGCTGGAAGACTAGGGCGGCAAGAGACCCAGTACTTC. It codes for CSAGRLGRQETQYF.

The V call is TRBV12-3 or TRBV12-4, the J call TRBJ2-7; 9 positions agree with TRBD1. V lost 6 bases, J lost 0 bases, and 6 bases stayed unmatched. There are 15 residues in the CDR3. The CDR3 reads CASSSGTGYSYEQYF. In DNA form, the CDR3 reads TGTGCCAGCAGCTCCGGGACAGGGTACTCCTACGAGCAGTACTTC.

The chain recombines TRBV5-8 with TRBJ2-5; D is ambiguous. The CDR3 covers 14 residues. V was cut by 0 bases and J by 5 bases, with 11 bases left in between. The germline gives CDR1 SGHTS, CDR2 YDEGEE. The CDR3 sequence: CASSLGSFRETQYF. The CDR3 DNA is TGTGCCAGCAGCTTGGGCTCCTTTAGGGAGACCCAGTACTTC.

The chain has TRBV6-5 and TRBJ1-2; no firm D call. This CDR3 is built from 14 residues. The germline V gene has CDR1 MNHEY and CDR2 SVGAGI. Trimming shortened V by 2 bases and J by 2 bases, and 9 bases separated the two germline ends. The CDR3 here is CASSYASLNYGYTF. For the CDR3, the DNA is TGTGCCAGCAGTTACGCGAGCTTGAACTATGGCTACACCTTC.

This clonotype was recorded a few times. V is TRBV19 and J is TRBJ2-4, with 13 bases that match TRBD2. This CDR3 has 14 residues. Germline lookup yields CDR1 LNHDA and CDR2 SQIVND (reference sequence). Losses at the gene ends were 10 bases for V and 8 bases for J; bases not matched to a gene: 8. The CDR3, as DNA: TGTGCCACCTCCCCCGGGACTAGCGGGGACATTCAGTACTTC. This codes for CATSPGTSGDIQYF.

This sequence joins TRBV20-1 and TRBJ1-4, with 10 bases fitting TRBD1. Germline V gene sequence: CDR1 DFQATT, CDR2 SNEGSKA (reference sequence). J was trimmed by 7 bases and V by 6 bases; bases with no gene match: 5. The CDR3 spans 13 residues. CDR3 bases: TGCAGTGCGCGGGGACAGGGGATTGAAAAACTGTTTTTT. Residues: CSARGQGIEKLFF.

The rearrangement joins TRBV5-1 to TRBJ2-2; possible D gene TRBD2, 6 bases. Germline V gene lookup returns CDR1 SGHRS and CDR2 YFSETQ. The CDR3 is 13 residues long. V lost 7 bases, J lost 5 bases, and 12 bases lay in between. The CDR3 DNA is TGCGCCAGCTTGCCCGCGGGGACCGGGGAGCTGTTTTTT. Protein product: CASLPAGTGELFF.

The V call is TRBV12-3 or TRBV12-4, the J call TRBJ1-2, with a possible D match to TRBD1 (6 bases). Deletions cut 5 bases from V and 4 bases from J, with 11 bases between. This CDR3 is 13 amino acids long. Here the CDR3 reads CASSRDTAYGYTF. CDR3 bases: TGTGCCAGCAGTCGGGACACAGCCTATGGCTACACCTTC.

As for this clonotype: An end of the junction does not agree with germline; a read error may underlie this. V is TRBV20-1 and J is TRBJ1-1; maybe TRBD1 (5 bases). This CDR3 is 15 amino acids long. In germline, CDR1 is DFQATT, CDR2 SNEGSKA (reference sequence). The CDR3 bases are TGCAGTGCTAGATATTGGGAGCGGGGGGTCACTGAAGTTTTCTTT. Amino acid sequence: CSARYWERGVTEVFF.

The chain couples TRBV29-1 to TRBJ2-5; D is perhaps TRBD2 (6 bases). Trimming shortened V by 4 bases and J by 2 bases, and 20 bases separated the two germline ends. Per the germline V gene, CDR1 is SQVTM and CDR2 is ANQGSEA. The CDR3 extends over 16 amino acids. The CDR3 spells CSVAAGSPGGQETQYF. The CDR3 DNA sequence: TGCAGCGTTGCGGCGGGTTCCCCCGGGGGACAAGAGACCCAGTACTTC.

The gene calls are TRBV7-9 and TRBJ1-1, with unresolved D. This CDR3 contains 14 residues. Germline values: CDR1 SEHNR, CDR2 FQNEAQ (reference sequence). The V gene lost 1 base and the J gene lost 0 bases, with 6 bases spanning the gap. The CDR3 reads CASSLEVVNTEAFF. The CDR3 nucleotides are TGTGCCAGCAGCTTAGAGGTAGTGAACACTGAAGCTTTCTTT.

Only one count was recorded for this clonotype. The chain links TRBV24-1 to TRBJ2-7, with D uncertain. The CDR3 runs to 13 residues. Germline V lookup: CDR1 KGHDR, CDR2 SFDVKD. Trimming took off 4 bases at V and 0 bases at J, with 6 bases between the two ends. CDR3 loop: CATSDPVSYEQYF. The CDR3 DNA sequence: TGTGCCACCAGTGACCCAGTCTCCTACGAGCAGTACTTC.

This rearrangement joins TRBV9 to TRBJ2-3, with D unclear. Deletions cut 4 bases from V and 4 bases from J, with 10 bases between. CDR1 SGDLS and CDR2 YYNGEE come from the germline V gene. The CDR3 covers 13 residues. The DNA for the CDR3 is TGTGCCAGCAGCCCCGGGTTTTCAGATACGCAGTATTTT. This gives the protein CASSPGFSDTQYF.

The rearrangement links TRBV29-1 to TRBJ2-2, with 7 nucleotides matching TRBD2. Trimming at V came to 3 bases and at J to 5 bases, leaving 12 bases not matched to a gene. The CDR3 is 16 amino acids. Germline CDR1 is SQVTM and CDR2 is ANQGSEA. For the CDR3, the DNA is TGCAGCGTTGAGTCTGGGGAGGGAGTTTGGACCGGGGAGCTGTTTTTT. Its protein is CSVESGEGVWTGELFF.

The genes are TRBV5-8 and TRBJ2-7, with D uncertain. This CDR3 spans 17 amino acids. Trimming left V 4 bases short and J 3 bases short, with 23 bases between. Germline CDR1 and CDR2: SGHTS and YDEGEE. CDR3 in amino acids: CASSPLILADTFYEQYF. The CDR3 DNA sequence: TGTGCCAGCAGCCCCTTAATTCTGGCAGATACCTTCTACGAGCAGTACTTC.

The chain has TRBV30 and TRBJ2-1; D may match TRBD1 or TRBD2 (6 bases each). This CDR3 is built from 14 residues. Trimming cost V 2 bases and J 10 bases, with 18 bases left between them. The germline gives CDR1 GTSNPN, CDR2 SVGIG (reference sequence). CDR3 loop: CAWSTKDLGGEQFF. DNA for the CDR3: TGTGCCTGGAGTACAAAGGACCTCGGGGGCGAGCAGTTCTTC.